The TCR beta chain described here comes from a study of blood T cell repertoires in COVID-19. V lost 1 base and J 2 bases, leaving 15 bases between the germline ends. The CDR3 is 16 amino acids. From germline, CDR1 is SGHDN and CDR2 FVKESK. Sequencing used immunoSEQ multiplex PCR; TCRdb keeps in-frame clones, though not all of them. The repertoire has under 300,000 clones, about 90% of them found once; the top ten carry 1.9%. The chain carries TRBV14 and TRBJ2-7, with D tentatively TRBD2 (6 bases). The receptor's source is a woman in her sixties or seventies who had recovered from COVID-19. The sequencing sample was made of PBMCs or T cells enriched from blood (not recorded which). The CDR3 sequence is CASSQAEGPPPYEQYF. CDR3 sequence (DNA): TGTGCCAGCAGCCAAGCGGAGGGGCCGCCTCCCTACGAGCAGTACTTC.